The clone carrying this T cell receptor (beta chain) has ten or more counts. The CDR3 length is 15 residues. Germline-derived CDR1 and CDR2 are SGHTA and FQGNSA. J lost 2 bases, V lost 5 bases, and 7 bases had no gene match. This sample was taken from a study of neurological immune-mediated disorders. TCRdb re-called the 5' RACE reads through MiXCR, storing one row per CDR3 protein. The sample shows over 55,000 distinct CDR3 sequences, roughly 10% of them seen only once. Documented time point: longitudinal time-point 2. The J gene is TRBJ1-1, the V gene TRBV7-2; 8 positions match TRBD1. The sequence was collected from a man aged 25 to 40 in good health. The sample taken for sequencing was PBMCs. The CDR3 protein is CASSTKGTGNTEAFF. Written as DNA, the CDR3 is TGTGCCAGCAGCACCAAAGGGACAGGCAACACTGAAGCTTTCTTT.